This T cell receptor (beta chain) originates from a study of cytomegalovirus exposure and HLA in healthy donors. Study details: An analysis done earlier identified around 100 million unique TCR beta sequences from about 180 million T cells.

The CDR3 loop spans 13 amino acids. CDR1 and CDR2 (germline): SGHVS, FNYEAQ. V was clipped by 5 bases and J by 8 bases, with 15 bases between them. A multiplex PCR was run with 60 Vbeta primers and 13 Jbeta primers. The protocol was immunoSEQ multiplex PCR, while the TCRdb copy is restricted to in-frame clones and leaves out a portion. The table has about 45,000 clones, 51% seen once. This TCR was sampled from a man aged 55 to 69 in good health and CMV-seronegative. The chain combines TRBV7-6 with TRBJ1-2; D gene ambiguous. The source material was PBMCs. CDR3: CASSVDRGSGYTF. The CDR3 nucleotides read TGTGCCAGCAGCGTCGATAGAGGGAGCGGCTACACCTTC.